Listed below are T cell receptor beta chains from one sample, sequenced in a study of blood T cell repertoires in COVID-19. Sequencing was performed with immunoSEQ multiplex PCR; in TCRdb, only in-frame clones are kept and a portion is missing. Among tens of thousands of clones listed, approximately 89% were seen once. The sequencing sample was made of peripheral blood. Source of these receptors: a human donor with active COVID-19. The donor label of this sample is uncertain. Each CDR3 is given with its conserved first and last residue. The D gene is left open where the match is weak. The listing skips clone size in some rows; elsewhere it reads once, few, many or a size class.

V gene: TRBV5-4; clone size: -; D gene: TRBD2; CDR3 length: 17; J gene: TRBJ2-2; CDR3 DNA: TGTGCCAGCAGCCTGGGACTAGCGGGGGGGCCGGACGGGGAGCTGTTTTTT; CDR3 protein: CASSLGLAGGPDGELFF
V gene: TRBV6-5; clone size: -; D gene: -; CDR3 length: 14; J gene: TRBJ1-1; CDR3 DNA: TGTGCCAGCAGTAAGAACAGGGTCAACACTGAAGCTTTCTTT; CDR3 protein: CASSKNRVNTEAFF
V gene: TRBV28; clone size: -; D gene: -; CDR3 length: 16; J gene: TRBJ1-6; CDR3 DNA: TGTGCCAGCACCCAAGGCGGTAGCTCCTATAATTCACCCCTCCACTTT; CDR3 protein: CASTQGGSSYNSPLHF
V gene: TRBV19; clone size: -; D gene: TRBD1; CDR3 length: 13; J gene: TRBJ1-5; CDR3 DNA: TGTGCCAGTAATTCAGGGGGCAGACAGCCCCAGCATTTT; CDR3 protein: CASNSGGRQPQHF
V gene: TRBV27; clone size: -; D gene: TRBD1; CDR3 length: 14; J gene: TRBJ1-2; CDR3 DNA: TGTGCCAGCAGTTCTCCGACAGGGGGGGTGGGCTACACCTTC; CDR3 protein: CASSSPTGGVGYTF
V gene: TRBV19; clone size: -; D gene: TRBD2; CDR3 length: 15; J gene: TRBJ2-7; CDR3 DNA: TGTGCCAGTAGTCCCCCGGGACTACATTCTCACGAGCAGTACTTC; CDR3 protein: CASSPPGLHSHEQYF
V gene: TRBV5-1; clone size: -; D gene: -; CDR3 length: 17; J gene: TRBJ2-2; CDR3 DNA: TGCGCCAGCGGAGCTTTCCTGGACAGCCACCCCACCGGGGAGCTGTTTTTT; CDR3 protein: CASGAFLDSHPTGELFF
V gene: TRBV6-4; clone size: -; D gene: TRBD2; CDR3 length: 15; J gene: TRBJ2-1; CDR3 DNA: TGTGCCAGCAGTGCTGGGACTAGCGGGGGGGATGAGCAGTTCTTC; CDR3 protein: CASSAGTSGGDEQFF
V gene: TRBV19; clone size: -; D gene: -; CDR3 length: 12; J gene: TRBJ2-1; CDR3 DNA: TGTGCCAGTAGCCAGGCCAGCTCTGAGCAGTTCTTC; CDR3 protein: CASSQASSEQFF
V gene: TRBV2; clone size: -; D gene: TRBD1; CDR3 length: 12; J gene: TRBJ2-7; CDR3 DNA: TGTGCCAGCAGTTTGACAGGGGACGAGCAGTACTTC; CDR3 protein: CASSLTGDEQYF
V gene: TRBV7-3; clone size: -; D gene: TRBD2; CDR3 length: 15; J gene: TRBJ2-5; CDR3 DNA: TGTGCCAGCAGCCGCGCGGGGGGGTCCCAAGAGACCCAGTACTTC; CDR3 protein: CASSRAGGSQETQYF
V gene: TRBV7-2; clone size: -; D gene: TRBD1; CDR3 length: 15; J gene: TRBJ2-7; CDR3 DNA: TGTGCCAGCAGCCATTCCCAGGGGGCGCTTTACGAGCAGTACTTC; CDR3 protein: CASSHSQGALYEQYF
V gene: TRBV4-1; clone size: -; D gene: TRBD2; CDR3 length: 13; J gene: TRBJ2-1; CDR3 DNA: TGCGCCAGCAGCTTCACTAGCGGGGATGAGCAGTTCTTC; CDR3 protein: CASSFTSGDEQFF
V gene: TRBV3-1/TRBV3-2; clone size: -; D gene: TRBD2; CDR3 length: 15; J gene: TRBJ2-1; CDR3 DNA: TGTGCCAGCAGCCTGGGACTAGCGGGGGGCCCAGAGCAGTTCTTC; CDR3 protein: CASSLGLAGGPEQFF
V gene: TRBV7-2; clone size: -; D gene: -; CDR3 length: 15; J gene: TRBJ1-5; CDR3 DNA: TGTGCCAGCAGCTTCATAGCGGGTAGCAATCAGCCCCAGCATTTT; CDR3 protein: CASSFIAGSNQPQHF
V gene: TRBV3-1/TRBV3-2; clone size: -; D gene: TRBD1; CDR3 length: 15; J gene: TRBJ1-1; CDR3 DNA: TGTGCCAGCAGCCCCGGGACAGGGAGGCACACTGAAGCTTTCTTT; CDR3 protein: CASSPGTGRHTEAFF
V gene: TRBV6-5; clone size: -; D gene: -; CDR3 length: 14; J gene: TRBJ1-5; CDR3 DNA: TGTGCCAGCAGTTACAGGGGCGGGGGTCAGCCCCAGCATTTT; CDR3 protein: CASSYRGGGQPQHF
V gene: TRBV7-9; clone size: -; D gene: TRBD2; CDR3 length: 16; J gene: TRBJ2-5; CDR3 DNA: TGTGCCAGCAGCCCGGCAGGGGCGGGGGGGCGTGAGACCCAGTACTTC; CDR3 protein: CASSPAGAGGRETQYF
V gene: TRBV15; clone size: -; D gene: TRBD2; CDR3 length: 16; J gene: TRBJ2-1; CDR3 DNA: TGTGCCACCAGCCGCCCTCCTAGCGGGGGGTACAATGAGCAGTTCTTC; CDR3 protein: CATSRPPSGGYNEQFF
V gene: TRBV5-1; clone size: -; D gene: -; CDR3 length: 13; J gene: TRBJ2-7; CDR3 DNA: TGCGCCAGCAGCTTGGGGGAGTTCTACGAGCAGTACTTC; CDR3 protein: CASSLGEFYEQYF
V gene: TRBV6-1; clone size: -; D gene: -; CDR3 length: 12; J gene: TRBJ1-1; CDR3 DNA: TGTGCCAGCAGTGATAGACAGTCGGAAGCTTTCTTT; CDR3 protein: CASSDRQSEAFF
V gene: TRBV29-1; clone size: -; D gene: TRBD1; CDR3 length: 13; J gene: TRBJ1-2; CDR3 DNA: TGCAGCGTTGAACGGACAGGCTATTATGGCTACACCTTC; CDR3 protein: CSVERTGYYGYTF
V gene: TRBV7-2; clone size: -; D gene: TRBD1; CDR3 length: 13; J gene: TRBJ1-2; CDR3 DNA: TGTGCCAGCAGCTTAACAGGGGGCCATGGCTACACCTTC; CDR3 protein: CASSLTGGHGYTF
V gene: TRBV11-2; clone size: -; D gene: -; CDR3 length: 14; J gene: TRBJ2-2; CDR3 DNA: TGTGCCAGCAGCGCGGGGCTAGGCACCGGGGAGCTGTTTTTT; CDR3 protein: CASSAGLGTGELFF
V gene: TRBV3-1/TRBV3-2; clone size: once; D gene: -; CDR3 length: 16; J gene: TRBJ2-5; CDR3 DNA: TGTGCCAGCAGCCTGAAGAACGAGACTCTTCGAGAGACCCAGTACTTC; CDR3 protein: CASSLKNETLRETQYF
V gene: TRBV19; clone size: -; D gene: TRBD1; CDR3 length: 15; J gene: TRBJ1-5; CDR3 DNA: TGTGCCAGTAGTACGGACAGGGATCATAGTCAGCCCCAGCATTTT; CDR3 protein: CASSTDRDHSQPQHF
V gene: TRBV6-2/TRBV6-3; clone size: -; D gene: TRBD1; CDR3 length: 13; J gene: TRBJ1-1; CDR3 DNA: TGTGCCAGCAGTTACGCCGAGGGACAGGAAGCTTTCTTT; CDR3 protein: CASSYAEGQEAFF
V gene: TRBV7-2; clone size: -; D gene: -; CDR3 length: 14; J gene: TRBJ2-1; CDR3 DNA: TGTGCCAGCAGCTTAAAGGCAGGCCACAATGAGCAGTTCTTC; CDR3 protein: CASSLKAGHNEQFF
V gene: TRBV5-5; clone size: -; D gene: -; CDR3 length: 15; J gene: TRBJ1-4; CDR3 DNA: TGTGCCAGCAGCGGAGAAACCGTCTTTAATGAAAAACTGTTTTTT; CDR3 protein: CASSGETVFNEKLFF